Each of the 18 T cell receptor beta chains below was sequenced from the same sample in a study of T-cell memory formation after mild COVID-19. Each CDR3 protein is one row after TCRdb ran MiXCR on the 5' RACE reads. Of roughly 320,000 distinct CDR3 sequences detected, approximately 29% appear once; the ten largest clones hold approximately 13%. Material: PBMCs or a T cell subset sorted from them (not recorded which). These receptors came from an adult woman who had mild COVID-19 (a few samples of this study predate the infection). Cell type and time point are not known.

The sample holds a few counts of this clonotype. The chain carries TRBV12-3 or TRBV12-4 and TRBJ2-7; no clear D gene. This CDR3 spans 13 amino acids. Trimming left V 5 bases short and J 6 bases short, with 14 bases between. The CDR3 DNA reads TGTGCCAGCAGTCCCCCCTCCTACCTCGAGCAGTACTTC. Its translation: CASSPPSYLEQYF.

CDR3 bases: TGTGCCAGCAGGGTATCTAGATCCACCGGGGAGCTGTTTTTT. This sequence encodes CASRVSRSTGELFF. The rearrangement uses TRBV7-2 and TRBJ2-2, with no clear D. The CDR3 is made up of 14 amino acids. Germline V CDR1 and CDR2: SGHTA, FQGNSA. Trimming took 6 bases from V and 4 from J, leaving 12 bases between them.

This chain connects TRBV5-1 to TRBJ2-7, with TRBD2 matching 7 bases. Unmatched junction bases numbered 5, after V lost 2 bases and J lost 0 bases. The CDR3 contains 15 residues. Germline V gene sequence: CDR1 SGHRS, CDR2 YFSETQ. The DNA of the CDR3 is TGCGCCAGCAGCTTCACGCGGGGGAGCTCCTACGAGCAGTACTTC. This encodes CASSFTRGSSYEQYF.

A few counts support this clonotype. The rearrangement joins TRBV5-5 to TRBJ2-3; 8 bases agree with TRBD2. This CDR3 spans 14 amino acids. Germline V CDR1 and CDR2: SGHKS, YYEKEE (reference sequence). Germline trimming cut 5 bases from V and 4 bases from J; bases unmatched to any gene: 6. The CDR3 DNA follows: TGTGCCAGCAGGGCGGCGGGAGGCGCAGATACGCAGTATTTT. This encodes CASRAAGGADTQYF.

The sample holds a few counts of this clonotype. The chain employs TRBV19 and TRBJ2-7; TRBD2 is a possible D gene (6 bases). Per the germline V gene, CDR1 is LNHDA and CDR2 is SQIVND (reference sequence). Trimming shortened V by 5 bases and J by 4 bases, and 12 bases separated the two germline ends. This CDR3 spans 13 amino acids. CDR3 nucleotides: TGTGCCAGTAGTGCTTTAAGCGGGTACGAGCAGTACTTC. Translation: CASSALSGYEQYF.

The chain is built from TRBV6-5 and TRBJ2-6, with D hard to call. The CDR3 runs to 16 residues. Germline CDR1 reads MNHEY; CDR2 reads SVGAGI. V shed 0 bases and J shed 1 base, with 7 bases lying between them. CDR3 nucleotide sequence: TGTGCCAGCAGTTACTCGGGAAAATCTGGGGCCAACGTCCTGACTTTC. The encoded protein is CASSYSGKSGANVLTF.

This sequence joins TRBV4-1 and TRBJ1-5; maybe TRBD1 (6 bases). The V gene lost 0 bases and the J gene lost 7 bases, with 16 bases spanning the gap. The CDR3 has 16 residues. Germline V lookup: CDR1 MGHRA, CDR2 YSYEKL. Here the CDR3 reads CASSQDPGGASQPQHF. The CDR3 bases are TGCGCCAGCAGCCAAGATCCCGGGGGCGCTTCCCAGCCCCAGCATTTT.

The chain joins TRBV6-5 to TRBJ2-1; 8 bases fit TRBD1. The CDR3 is 14 amino acids. After removal of 7 bases from V and 8 bases from J, the junction contained 10 bases not matched to a gene. Per germline, CDR1 MNHEY and CDR2 SVGAGI. The CDR3 DNA sequence: TGTGCCAGCAAGGAGACAGGGGTCCCCCATGAGCAGTTCTTC. The encoded protein is CASKETGVPHEQFF.

The J gene is TRBJ2-2, the V gene TRBV12-3 or TRBV12-4; D is perhaps TRBD1 or TRBD2 (5 bases each). V lost 7 bases to trimming and J lost 6 bases, with 18 bases between them. The CDR3 length is 15 residues. CDR3 DNA: TGTGCCAGCACCTGGGGGACCCAGGGCCCCGGGGAGCTGTTTTTT. Its translation is CASTWGTQGPGELFF.

The chain is built from TRBV30 and TRBJ2-7; perhaps D is TRBD1 or TRBD2 (5 bases each). The germline V gene has CDR1 GTSNPN and CDR2 SVGIG (reference sequence). The CDR3 length is 13 residues. The germline V and J ends were trimmed by 3 bases and 4 bases, with 13 bases remaining between them. The CDR3 DNA is TGTGCCTGGAGCCCTGGGACGGCGTACGAGCAGTACTTC. This gives the protein CAWSPGTAYEQYF.

V gene TRBV6-6 combines with J gene TRBJ2-7; D remains ambiguous. CDR3 length: 13 amino acids. The germline gives CDR1 MNHNY, CDR2 SVGAGI (reference sequence). Trimming pared 6 bases from V and 5 bases from J, leaving 14 bases between. The CDR3 protein is CASSPTPGDEQYF. For the CDR3, the DNA is TGTGCCAGCAGCCCGACGCCGGGTGACGAGCAGTACTTC.

This clonotype appeared a single time. The genes are TRBV19 and TRBJ2-3; TRBD2 might be the D (5 bases). Deletions cut 7 bases from V and 3 bases from J, with 17 bases between. The V gene's germline CDR1 is LNHDA and CDR2 SQIVND (reference sequence). This CDR3 spans 15 amino acids. This CDR3 reads CASTPTKLGTDTQYF. CDR3 sequence (DNA): TGTGCCAGTACTCCTACGAAACTAGGGACAGATACGCAGTATTTT.

CDR3 DNA: TGCGCCAGCAGCTTGACCGGGACAGGGATCAATTCACCCCTCCACTTT. It is translated as CASSLTGTGINSPLHF. The chain joins TRBV5-1 to TRBJ1-6; 9 nucleotides line up with TRBD1. V was pared by 1 base and J by 7 bases, with 6 bases of the junction left unmatched. Germline values: CDR1 SGHRS, CDR2 YFSETQ. The CDR3 is 16 residues long.

J is TRBJ2-7 and V is TRBV20-1; 11 bases are shared with TRBD1. Germline trimming cut 0 bases from V and 7 bases from J; bases unmatched to any gene: 11. Germline V gives CDR1 DFQATT, CDR2 SNEGSKA (reference sequence). The CDR3 has 16 amino acids. CDR3 loop: CSARDSPGTGGREQYF. The CDR3 DNA follows: TGCAGTGCTAGAGATTCCCCCGGGACAGGGGGTCGAGAGCAGTACTTC.

This clonotype was found a few times. The gene calls are TRBV7-8 and TRBJ2-7; D perhaps matches TRBD1 (5 bases). Germline loops: CDR1 SGHVS, CDR2 FQNEAQ. The CDR3 contains 15 residues. V lost 5 bases and J 0 bases, leaving 14 bases between the germline ends. Here the CDR3 reads CASSLGVYLSYEQYF. For the CDR3, the DNA is TGTGCCAGCAGCCTAGGGGTTTACCTCTCCTACGAGCAGTACTTC. Filled out from reference TRBV7-8 and TRBJ2-7, the complete variable domain reads GAGVSQSPRYKVAKRGQDVALRCDPISGHVSLFWYQQALGQGPEFLTYFQNEAQLDKSGLPSDRFFAERPEGSVSTLKIQRTQQEDSAVYLCASSLGVYLSYEQYFGPGTRLTVT.

V and J are TRBV7-8 and TRBJ2-3; tentative D call: TRBD2 (5 bases). Trimming pared 5 bases from V and 0 bases from J, leaving 30 bases between. Germline V gene lookup returns CDR1 SGHVS and CDR2 FQNEAQ. This CDR3 spans 21 amino acids. The CDR3 reads CASSGRSRAGREGPSTDTQYF. The CDR3 region has the DNA TGTGCCAGCAGCGGTCGTTCGAGGGCCGGGCGTGAAGGACCTAGCACAGATACGCAGTATTTT. Full variable domain (missing parts from reference TRBV7-8 and TRBJ2-3): GAGVSQSPRYKVAKRGQDVALRCDPISGHVSLFWYQQALGQGPEFLTYFQNEAQLDKSGLPSDRFFAERPEGSVSTLKIQRTQQEDSAVYLCASSGRSRAGREGPSTDTQYFGPGTRLTVL.

This clonotype was detected a few times. DNA for the CDR3: TGTGCCAGCAGCTTAGCCGGGTTGGGAGAGACCCAGTACTTC. It yields the protein CASSLAGLGETQYF. This rearrangement joins TRBV7-2 to TRBJ2-5; D not resolved. The V gene's germline CDR1 is SGHTA and CDR2 FQGNSA. CDR3 size: 14 residues. The V end lost 0 bases, the J end lost 4 bases, and 9 bases lay between the germline ends.

In regard to this clonotype: One end of the junction does not line up with germline, which may come from a read error. This chain connects TRBV30 to TRBJ2-1, with TRBD1 matching 10 bases. From germline, CDR1 is GTSNPN and CDR2 SVGIG (reference sequence). This CDR3 comprises 13 residues. CDR3 residues: CAWRGQGNNEQFF. DNA for the CDR3: TGTGCATGGAGGGGACAGGGGAACAATGAGCAGTTCTTC.